What follows are 6 T cell receptor beta chains derived from one specimen sequenced in a study of blood T cell repertoires in COVID-19 (dated by TCRdb to 2019 to 2021). Libraries came from the immunoSEQ multiplex PCR assay. TCRdb stores this immuneACCESS table with in-frame sequences only. Part of the clones is absent; in the studies checked, under half of the shortfall reflects unresolved V genes, and no reason is known for the rest. This sample holds fewer than 50,000 clones; approximately 80% were observed only once. Together, the top ten hold 4% to 6% of the sample. The sample taken for sequencing was peripheral blood. All receptors derive from a man aged 45 to 65 with active COVID-19.

V and J are TRBV3-1 (or the pseudogene TRBV3-2) and TRBJ2-5; possibly TRBD1 for D (6 bases). Trimming removed 3 bases at V and 5 bases at J, with 10 bases between. Germline CDR1 LGHDT, CDR2 YNNKEL (reference sequence). The length of the CDR3 is 13 residues. The CDR3 bases are TGTGCCAGCAGCCAGGACAGTAGGGAGACCCAGTACTTC. Protein sequence: CASSQDSRETQYF.

The CDR3 nucleotides are TGTGCCAGCAGTACCCGACTAGCCCTGGGGTCCGATACGCAGTATTTT. Amino acids: CASSTRLALGSDTQYF. The gene calls are TRBV6-6 and TRBJ2-3, with 7 bases matching TRBD2. Germline V gene sequence: CDR1 MNHNY, CDR2 SVGAGI (reference sequence). V shed 5 bases and J 6 bases; nucleotides not matched to a gene: 14. The CDR3 consists of 16 residues.

The rearrangement uses TRBV9 and TRBJ2-7; D is perhaps TRBD1 (7 bases). This CDR3 contains 15 residues. V dropped 4 bases and J dropped 3 bases, with 17 bases sitting between them. Germline lookup yields CDR1 SGDLS and CDR2 YYNGEE. CDR3 residues: CASSPYRGGDYEQYF. The CDR3 bases are TGTGCCAGCAGCCCCTACAGGGGAGGAGACTACGAGCAGTACTTC. The complete variable domain, with remaining parts taken from reference TRBV9 and TRBJ2-7, reads DSGVTQTPKHLITATGQRVTLRCSPRSGDLSVYWYQQSLDQGLQFLIQYYNGEERAKGNILERFSAQQFPDLHSELNLSSLELGDSALYFCASSPYRGGDYEQYFGPGTRLTVT.

The rearrangement links TRBV10-3 to TRBJ2-7; TRBD2 aligns across 8 bases. The CDR3 extends over 13 amino acids. V lost 10 bases, J lost 5 bases, and 10 bases stayed unmatched. Germline CDR1 reads ENHRY; CDR2 reads SYGVKD. The CDR3 DNA sequence: TGTGCCACCCGCACTAGCGGAGGGGACGAGCAGTACTTC. Its translation is CATRTSGGDEQYF.

The V call is TRBV19, the J call TRBJ2-7; TRBD1 matches 10 bases. The CDR3 totals 15 residues. V lost 3 bases, J lost 1 base, and 3 bases stayed unmatched. Germline V gene lookup returns CDR1 LNHDA and CDR2 SQIVND (reference sequence). Written as DNA, the CDR3 is TGTGCCAGTAGTATTTGGGGACAGGGGTCCTACGAGCAGTACTTC. This gives the protein CASSIWGQGSYEQYF.

The rearrangement joins TRBV5-1 to TRBJ1-4, with D unresolved. The V end was cut by 1 base, the J end by 3 bases, with 7 bases between. Germline CDR1 SGHRS, CDR2 YFSETQ. The CDR3 covers 14 residues. CDR3 sequence reads: CASSLRVANEKLFF. Written as DNA, the CDR3 is TGCGCCAGCAGCTTGCGGGTAGCTAATGAAAAACTGTTTTTT. Supplemented by reference TRBV5-1 and TRBJ1-4, the full variable domain reads KAGVTQTPRYLIKTRGQQVTLSCSPISGHRSVSWYQQTPGQGLQFLFEYFSETQRNKGNFPGRFSGRQFSNSRSEMNVSTLELGDSALYLCASSLRVANEKLFFGSGTQLSVL.